Each of the 2 T cell receptor beta chains below was sequenced from the same sample in a study of early T cells in non-severe SARS-CoV-2 infection (dated by TCRdb to the early 2020s). The library relied on 5' RACE. Sequenced on a NextSeq 500. Through fastp at Q25 and MiXCR, TCRdb rebuilt clones from the public reads, retaining in-frame beta chains. Identical CDR3 protein sequences are pooled into one entry, listed with their most common genes and DNA. This sample is represented by about 83,000 distinct CDR3 sequences; roughly an eighth of them were singletons. About 7% of the sample goes to the ten largest clones. The sample comprised whole blood. The receptors derive from an adult who was a healthcare worker with PCR-confirmed SARS-CoV-2 infection or an uninfected control (not recorded which).

The chain combines TRBV11-2 with TRBJ2-1; the match to TRBD2 covers 11 bases. The germline CDR1 and CDR2 sequences are SGHAT and FQNNGV. V lost 5 bases and J lost 3; bases outside the gene matches: 0. There are 14 residues in the CDR3. The DNA for the CDR3 is TGTGCCAGCAGCGGACTAGCGGGCTACAATGAGCAGTTCTTC. Translation gives CASSGLAGYNEQFF.

This chain joins TRBV19 and TRBJ2-3, with TRBD1 matching over 12 bases. Germline values: CDR1 LNHDA, CDR2 SQIVND (reference sequence). The CDR3 consists of 14 residues. V dropped 10 bases and J dropped 9; count of bases not matched to a gene: 11. This CDR3 reads CATRDRGLLGTQYF. Here the CDR3 DNA reads TGTGCCACCCGGGACAGGGGGCTTTTAGGAACGCAGTATTTT.